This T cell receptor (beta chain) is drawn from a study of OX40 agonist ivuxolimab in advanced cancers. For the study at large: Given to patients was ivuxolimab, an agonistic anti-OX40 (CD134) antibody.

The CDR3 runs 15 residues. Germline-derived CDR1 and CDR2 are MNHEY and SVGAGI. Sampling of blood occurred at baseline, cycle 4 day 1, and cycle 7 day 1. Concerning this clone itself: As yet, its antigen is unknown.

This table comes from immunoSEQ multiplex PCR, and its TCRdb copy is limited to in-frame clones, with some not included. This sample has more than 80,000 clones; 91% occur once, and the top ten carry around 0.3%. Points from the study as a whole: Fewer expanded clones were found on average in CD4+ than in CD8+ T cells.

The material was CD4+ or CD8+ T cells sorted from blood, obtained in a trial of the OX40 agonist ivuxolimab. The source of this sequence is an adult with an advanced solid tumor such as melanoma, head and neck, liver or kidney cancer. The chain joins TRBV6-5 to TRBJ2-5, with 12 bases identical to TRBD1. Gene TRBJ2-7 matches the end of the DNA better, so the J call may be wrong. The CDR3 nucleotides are TGTGCCAGCAGAAAGCCGGGACAGGGGGCTTACGAGCAGTACTTC. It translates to CASRKPGQGAYEQYF.